Following are 22 T cell receptor beta chains from one sample sequenced in a study of T cells after yellow fever vaccination. TCRdb re-called the 5' RACE reads through MiXCR, storing one row per CDR3 protein. The table lists about 260,000 distinct CDR3 sequences, approximately 3.6% of them singletons. This specimen consisted of PBMCs, obtained 15 days after the yellow fever booster vaccination. These TCRs come from a young man who received the YFV17D yellow fever vaccine.

This clonotype has a count of ten or more. The genes are TRBV10-3 and TRBJ1-5; D remains ambiguous. The V and J ends lost 10 bases and 3 bases respectively, with 13 bases between them. This CDR3 has 13 amino acids. CDR1 and CDR2 (germline): ENHRY, SYGVKD. The CDR3 is CATNREANQPQHF. CDR3 nucleotides: TGTGCCACTAACCGGGAGGCCAATCAGCCCCAGCATTTT.

This clonotype showed up many times. The gene calls are TRBV4-3 and TRBJ2-1; D is possibly TRBD2 (5 bases). V was clipped by 1 base and J by 7 bases, with 14 bases between them. This CDR3 is 15 amino acids long. Germline values: CDR1 LGHNA, CDR2 YSLEER. CDR3 loop: CASSQGLASGNEQFF. CDR3 nucleotide sequence: TGCGCCAGCAGCCAAGGGCTAGCTTCGGGTAATGAGCAGTTCTTC.

This clonotype showed up many times. The chain uses TRBV15 and TRBJ1-6, with 7 bases matching TRBD1. The CDR3 is made up of 17 amino acids. Germline V gives CDR1 LNHNV, CDR2 YYDKDF (reference sequence). V trimming: 7 bases; J trimming: 3 bases; junction bases outside the gene matches: 12. The CDR3 sequence is CATTMRTRGLYNSPLHF. The DNA for the CDR3 is TGTGCCACCACCATGAGAACAAGGGGGCTCTATAATTCACCCCTCCACTTT.

In this sample, this clonotype turned up many times. V is TRBV27 and J is TRBJ2-1; D ambiguous. CDR3 length equals 10 residues. Trimming took 10 bases from V and 10 from J, leaving 11 bases between them. The V gene's germline CDR1 is MNHEY and CDR2 SMNVEV (reference sequence). The CDR3 nucleotides are TGTGCCACCCTGTCGCGGGAGCAGTTCTTC. This gives the protein CATLSREQFF.

In this sample, this clonotype turned up many times. V and J are TRBV20-1 and TRBJ1-6; D is possibly TRBD1 (5 bases). CDR1 is DFQATT and CDR2 is SNEGSKA in the germline V gene (reference sequence). The CDR3 contains 14 residues. V lost 5 bases, J lost 7 bases, and 15 bases lay in between. The CDR3 nucleotides read TGCAGTGCTCTCTCGACGGGGCTAAATTCACCCCTCCACTTT. Protein sequence: CSALSTGLNSPLHF.

This clonotype appeared many times. The V gene is TRBV10-2, the J gene TRBJ2-1; D remains unclear. CDR1 WSHSY and CDR2 SAAADI come from the germline V gene. Trimming stripped 0 bases from V and 2 bases from J, with 8 bases between. This CDR3 is 15 amino acids long. The CDR3 sequence is CASSESSLAYNEQFF. CDR3 coding DNA: TGCGCCAGCAGTGAGTCGTCCCTTGCCTACAATGAGCAGTTCTTC.

This clonotype was counted at least ten times. V gene TRBV5-1 combines with J gene TRBJ1-3; the D gene is possibly TRBD1 (5 bases). The germline V gene has CDR1 SGHRS and CDR2 YFSETQ. CDR3 size: 14 residues. Trimming stripped 5 bases from V and 0 bases from J, with 9 bases between. The CDR3 nucleotides read TGCGCCAGCAGGCCGGACACCTCTGGAAACACCATATATTTT. This encodes CASRPDTSGNTIYF. The full variable domain, rest sourced from reference TRBV5-1 and TRBJ1-3, is KAGVTQTPRYLIKTRGQQVTLSCSPISGHRSVSWYQQTPGQGLQFLFEYFSETQRNKGNFPGRFSGRQFSNSRSEMNVSTLELGDSALYLCASRPDTSGNTIYFGEGSWLTVV.

This clonotype has at least ten counts. The chain has TRBV20-1 and TRBJ1-2; a weak D match, TRBD1 (5 bases). The CDR3 totals 13 residues. CDR1 is DFQATT and CDR2 is SNEGSKA in the germline V gene (reference sequence). Trimming removed 0 bases at V and 6 bases at J, with 11 bases between. The CDR3 nucleotides read TGCAGTGCTAGAGAGAGACAGTCACATGGCTACACCTTC. It translates to CSARERQSHGYTF.

In this sample, this clonotype turned up many times. V and J are TRBV27 and TRBJ2-3; weak D call: TRBD1 (6 bases). This CDR3 has 17 amino acids. The germline gives CDR1 MNHEY, CDR2 SMNVEV (reference sequence). The V end was cut by 2 bases, the J end by 0 bases, with 15 bases between. DNA of the CDR3: TGTGCCAGCAGTTTAATTTTAGGGGGACCCAGCACAGATACGCAGTATTTT. This encodes CASSLILGGPSTDTQYF.

This clonotype came up many times. The chain couples TRBV5-1 to TRBJ2-3; D may correspond to TRBD1 or TRBD2 (6 bases each). Trimming took 6 bases from V and 5 from J, leaving 13 bases between them. CDR1 and CDR2 from the germline V gene are SGHRS and YFSETQ. The CDR3 totals 13 residues. The CDR3 loop reads CASNPGGIDTQYF. The CDR3 coding sequence is TGCGCCAGCAACCCCGGGGGCATAGATACGCAGTATTTT.

This clonotype was seen ten or more times. The chain uses TRBV21-1 and TRBJ2-7. TRBV21-1 is given as a pseudogene. The length of the CDR3 is 11 residues. CDR3 residues: CASSKGHEQYV. The CDR3 DNA is TGTGCCAGCAGCAAAGGGCACGAGCAGTACGTC.

This clonotype was seen many times. The chain couples TRBV10-3 to TRBJ2-2; 10 nucleotides match TRBD1. Unmatched junction bases numbered 16, after V lost 8 bases and J lost 7 bases. Germline V CDR1 and CDR2: ENHRY, SYGVKD. There are 17 residues in the CDR3. In DNA form, the CDR3 reads TGTGCCATCGGCACCTATCAGGAGGACAGGGGGATCGGGGAGCTGTTTTTT. Residues: CAIGTYQEDRGIGELFF.

This clonotype was detected ten times or more. V usage is TRBV28 and J usage is TRBJ1-2; D not resolved. This CDR3 is 12 amino acids long. V was pared by 6 bases and J by 6 bases, with 11 bases between. CDR1 is MDHEN, CDR2 SYDVKM, per germline. In DNA, the CDR3 is TGTGCCAGCAGAGGCCCCTACGATGGCTACACCTTC. Its translation: CASRGPYDGYTF.

This clonotype was counted many times. The rearrangement links TRBV5-1 to TRBJ2-7, with D possibly being TRBD1 or TRBD2 (5 bases each). The V gene's germline CDR1 is SGHRS and CDR2 YFSETQ. Trimming pared 7 bases from V and 0 bases from J, leaving 11 bases between. The CDR3 is 13 amino acids. The CDR3 DNA reads as TGCGCCAGCGGGACCGGGAACTCCTACGAGCAGTACTTC. It translates to CASGTGNSYEQYF.

This clonotype occurred many times. This chain connects TRBV6-5 to TRBJ2-5; 7 bases align to TRBD2. CDR1 is MNHEY, CDR2 SVGAGI, per germline. V gave up 6 bases and J gave up 0 bases; unmatched junction bases: 7. The CDR3 runs to 15 residues. The CDR3 protein is CASSLRDYDQETQYF. CDR3 coding DNA: TGTGCCAGCAGCCTCCGGGACTATGACCAAGAGACCCAGTACTTC.

This clonotype was recorded many times. V is TRBV5-6 and J is TRBJ2-1; D possibly corresponds to TRBD1 (6 bases). The CDR3 runs to 15 residues. The V and J ends lost 0 bases and 4 bases respectively, with 11 bases between them. From germline, CDR1 is SGHDT and CDR2 YYEEEE. The CDR3 region has the DNA TGTGCCAGCAGCTTGGGGATGACAGGTTACAATGAGCAGTTCTTC. The encoded protein is CASSLGMTGYNEQFF.

This clonotype was counted many times. The chain uses TRBV20-1 and TRBJ2-7, with D perhaps matching TRBD2 (5 bases). Per the germline V gene, CDR1 is DFQATT and CDR2 is SNEGSKA (reference sequence). The CDR3 is 13 amino acids. Trimming took 3 bases from V and 0 from J, leaving 9 bases between them. The CDR3 protein is CSASGLSSYEQYV. DNA for the CDR3: TGCAGTGCTAGCGGACTCAGCTCCTACGAGCAGTACGTC.

This clonotype has a count of ten or more. This chain joins TRBV2 and TRBJ2-3; TRBD2 agrees at 8 bases. The CDR3 runs to 15 residues. Germline CDR1 and CDR2: SNHLY and FYNNEI. The ends lost 3 bases at V and 4 bases at J; junction bases unmatched: 6. CDR3 in amino acids: CASSEWPGGADTQYF. CDR3 nucleotides: TGTGCCAGCAGTGAGTGGCCGGGGGGGGCAGATACGCAGTATTTT.

This clonotype was recorded many times. V is TRBV7-9 and J is TRBJ1-1, with unresolved D. V lost 5 bases, J lost 6 bases, and 7 bases lay in between. This CDR3 comprises 11 residues. Per germline, CDR1 SEHNR and CDR2 FQNEAQ (reference sequence). CDR3 sequence: CASSPRAEAFF. In DNA, the CDR3 is TGTGCCAGCAGCCCCCGGGCTGAAGCTTTCTTT. Full variable domain (outside the CDR3, taken from reference TRBV7-9 and TRBJ1-1): DTGVSQNPRHKITKRGQNVTFRCDPISEHNRLYWYRQTLGQGPEFLTYFQNEAQLEKSRLLSDRFSAERPKGSFSTLEIQRTEQGDSAMYLCASSPRAEAFFGQGTRLTVV.

This clonotype was detected many times. J is TRBJ1-1 and V is TRBV11-2, with D unclear. The CDR3 has 14 residues. Looked up from germline, CDR1 is SGHAT and CDR2 is FQNNGV. V dropped 2 bases and J dropped 8 bases, with 15 bases sitting between them. CDR3 sequence reads: CASSLFPSPGEAFF. In DNA, the CDR3 is TGTGCCAGCAGCTTATTTCCCTCCCCCGGGGAAGCTTTCTTT.

This clonotype showed up many times. The chain couples TRBV5-1 to TRBJ2-5; D remains unclear. This CDR3 contains 13 residues. Trimming shortened V by 6 bases and J by 1 base, and 10 bases separated the two germline ends. Germline loops: CDR1 SGHRS, CDR2 YFSETQ. The CDR3 protein is CASKREPQETQYF. DNA for the CDR3: TGCGCCAGCAAAAGGGAACCCCAAGAGACCCAGTACTTC.

This clonotype was detected many times. The rearrangement links TRBV24-1 to TRBJ2-1; 14 nucleotides agree with TRBD2. Germline trimming cut 4 bases from V and 5 bases from J; bases unmatched to any gene: 3. The CDR3 runs 16 residues. CDR1 and CDR2 from the germline V gene are KGHDR and SFDVKD. CDR3 loop: CATSDGLAGGNNEQFF. In DNA form, the CDR3 reads TGTGCCACCAGTGACGGACTAGCGGGGGGCAACAATGAGCAGTTCTTC.